This paragraph reports one T cell receptor beta chain. This sample was taken from a study of follicular helper T cells after annual influenza vaccination. As for the study in general: Some donors were sampled over the 2013-2014, 2014-2015 and 2015-2016 vaccinations.

The length of the CDR3 is 12 residues. Germline V gene sequence: CDR1 SGHAT, CDR2 FQNNGV. V gave up 5 bases and J gave up 7 bases, with 11 bases separating them. Time point: 2015-2016 season, pre-vaccination. Only in-frame clones appear in the TCRdb table, and some are missing; sequencing was by immunoSEQ multiplex PCR. The sample carries about 5,600 clones, roughly 80% recorded once. The source is an adult who received the influenza vaccine. Here the sequenced sample was CXCR5- memory CD4+ T cells sorted from blood, taken on the day of influenza vaccination. The chain is built from TRBV11-2 and TRBJ1-1, with D hard to call. CDR3 DNA: TGTGCCAGCAGCAGGCACGGGTATGAAGCTTTCTTT. This translates into CASSRHGYEAFF.